The 4 T cell receptor beta chains listed next were all sequenced from one sample in a study of CD8 T cells in ankylosing spondylitis. The study, taken as a whole, reports: Characteristic of ankylosing spondylitis blood, it appeared, was a TCR beta motif comprising eight highly homologous variants.

No antigen has been assigned to these receptors. TCRdb reanalysed the 5' RACE reads using MiXCR and keeps one entry per CDR3 protein. Of around 130,000 distinct CDR3 sequences in the sample, 15% to 20% were seen once. Source material: blood, either unsorted or a sorted T cell fraction (not recorded which). All receptors derive from a male donor with ankylosing spondylitis.

The chain recombines TRBV28 with TRBJ2-1; 8 nucleotides align to TRBD2. Germline V CDR1 and CDR2: MDHEN, SYDVKM. V was pared by 3 bases and J by 5 bases, with 3 bases of the junction left unmatched. The CDR3 spans 14 residues. CDR3 region: CASSFRGGHNEQFF. The CDR3 DNA reads TGTGCCAGCAGTTTCCGGGGGGGACACAATGAGCAGTTCTTC.

The chain employs TRBV27 and TRBJ2-3, with 12 bases aligning to TRBD2. CDR3 size: 17 residues. The germline gives CDR1 MNHEY, CDR2 SMNVEV (reference sequence). V dropped 3 bases and J dropped 5; count of bases not matched to a gene: 9. In DNA form, the CDR3 reads TGTGCCAGCAGTTTTATACTAGCGGGAGGCTCCGTAGATACGCAGTATTTT. Translating gives CASSFILAGGSVDTQYF.

This clonotype was observed a handful of times. This chain joins TRBV4-1 and TRBJ2-2; 7 bases agree with TRBD1. Germline CDR1 MGHRA, CDR2 YSYEKL. With V trimmed by 3 bases and J by 7 bases, 5 bases remained unmatched. The CDR3 totals 14 residues. Here the CDR3 DNA reads TGCGCCAGCAGCCACAGACAGGGAAACGGGGAGCTGTTTTTT. It specifies CASSHRQGNGELFF.

The V and J genes are TRBV5-1 and TRBJ1-5; maybe TRBD1 (5 bases). V was pared by 3 bases and J by 4 bases, with 14 bases between. The CDR3 runs to 15 residues. CDR1 is SGHRS, CDR2 YFSETQ, per germline. The CDR3 region has the DNA TGCGCCAGCAGCTCAGGCGACAGCCAAAATCAGCCCCAGCATTTT. Translated: CASSSGDSQNQPQHF.